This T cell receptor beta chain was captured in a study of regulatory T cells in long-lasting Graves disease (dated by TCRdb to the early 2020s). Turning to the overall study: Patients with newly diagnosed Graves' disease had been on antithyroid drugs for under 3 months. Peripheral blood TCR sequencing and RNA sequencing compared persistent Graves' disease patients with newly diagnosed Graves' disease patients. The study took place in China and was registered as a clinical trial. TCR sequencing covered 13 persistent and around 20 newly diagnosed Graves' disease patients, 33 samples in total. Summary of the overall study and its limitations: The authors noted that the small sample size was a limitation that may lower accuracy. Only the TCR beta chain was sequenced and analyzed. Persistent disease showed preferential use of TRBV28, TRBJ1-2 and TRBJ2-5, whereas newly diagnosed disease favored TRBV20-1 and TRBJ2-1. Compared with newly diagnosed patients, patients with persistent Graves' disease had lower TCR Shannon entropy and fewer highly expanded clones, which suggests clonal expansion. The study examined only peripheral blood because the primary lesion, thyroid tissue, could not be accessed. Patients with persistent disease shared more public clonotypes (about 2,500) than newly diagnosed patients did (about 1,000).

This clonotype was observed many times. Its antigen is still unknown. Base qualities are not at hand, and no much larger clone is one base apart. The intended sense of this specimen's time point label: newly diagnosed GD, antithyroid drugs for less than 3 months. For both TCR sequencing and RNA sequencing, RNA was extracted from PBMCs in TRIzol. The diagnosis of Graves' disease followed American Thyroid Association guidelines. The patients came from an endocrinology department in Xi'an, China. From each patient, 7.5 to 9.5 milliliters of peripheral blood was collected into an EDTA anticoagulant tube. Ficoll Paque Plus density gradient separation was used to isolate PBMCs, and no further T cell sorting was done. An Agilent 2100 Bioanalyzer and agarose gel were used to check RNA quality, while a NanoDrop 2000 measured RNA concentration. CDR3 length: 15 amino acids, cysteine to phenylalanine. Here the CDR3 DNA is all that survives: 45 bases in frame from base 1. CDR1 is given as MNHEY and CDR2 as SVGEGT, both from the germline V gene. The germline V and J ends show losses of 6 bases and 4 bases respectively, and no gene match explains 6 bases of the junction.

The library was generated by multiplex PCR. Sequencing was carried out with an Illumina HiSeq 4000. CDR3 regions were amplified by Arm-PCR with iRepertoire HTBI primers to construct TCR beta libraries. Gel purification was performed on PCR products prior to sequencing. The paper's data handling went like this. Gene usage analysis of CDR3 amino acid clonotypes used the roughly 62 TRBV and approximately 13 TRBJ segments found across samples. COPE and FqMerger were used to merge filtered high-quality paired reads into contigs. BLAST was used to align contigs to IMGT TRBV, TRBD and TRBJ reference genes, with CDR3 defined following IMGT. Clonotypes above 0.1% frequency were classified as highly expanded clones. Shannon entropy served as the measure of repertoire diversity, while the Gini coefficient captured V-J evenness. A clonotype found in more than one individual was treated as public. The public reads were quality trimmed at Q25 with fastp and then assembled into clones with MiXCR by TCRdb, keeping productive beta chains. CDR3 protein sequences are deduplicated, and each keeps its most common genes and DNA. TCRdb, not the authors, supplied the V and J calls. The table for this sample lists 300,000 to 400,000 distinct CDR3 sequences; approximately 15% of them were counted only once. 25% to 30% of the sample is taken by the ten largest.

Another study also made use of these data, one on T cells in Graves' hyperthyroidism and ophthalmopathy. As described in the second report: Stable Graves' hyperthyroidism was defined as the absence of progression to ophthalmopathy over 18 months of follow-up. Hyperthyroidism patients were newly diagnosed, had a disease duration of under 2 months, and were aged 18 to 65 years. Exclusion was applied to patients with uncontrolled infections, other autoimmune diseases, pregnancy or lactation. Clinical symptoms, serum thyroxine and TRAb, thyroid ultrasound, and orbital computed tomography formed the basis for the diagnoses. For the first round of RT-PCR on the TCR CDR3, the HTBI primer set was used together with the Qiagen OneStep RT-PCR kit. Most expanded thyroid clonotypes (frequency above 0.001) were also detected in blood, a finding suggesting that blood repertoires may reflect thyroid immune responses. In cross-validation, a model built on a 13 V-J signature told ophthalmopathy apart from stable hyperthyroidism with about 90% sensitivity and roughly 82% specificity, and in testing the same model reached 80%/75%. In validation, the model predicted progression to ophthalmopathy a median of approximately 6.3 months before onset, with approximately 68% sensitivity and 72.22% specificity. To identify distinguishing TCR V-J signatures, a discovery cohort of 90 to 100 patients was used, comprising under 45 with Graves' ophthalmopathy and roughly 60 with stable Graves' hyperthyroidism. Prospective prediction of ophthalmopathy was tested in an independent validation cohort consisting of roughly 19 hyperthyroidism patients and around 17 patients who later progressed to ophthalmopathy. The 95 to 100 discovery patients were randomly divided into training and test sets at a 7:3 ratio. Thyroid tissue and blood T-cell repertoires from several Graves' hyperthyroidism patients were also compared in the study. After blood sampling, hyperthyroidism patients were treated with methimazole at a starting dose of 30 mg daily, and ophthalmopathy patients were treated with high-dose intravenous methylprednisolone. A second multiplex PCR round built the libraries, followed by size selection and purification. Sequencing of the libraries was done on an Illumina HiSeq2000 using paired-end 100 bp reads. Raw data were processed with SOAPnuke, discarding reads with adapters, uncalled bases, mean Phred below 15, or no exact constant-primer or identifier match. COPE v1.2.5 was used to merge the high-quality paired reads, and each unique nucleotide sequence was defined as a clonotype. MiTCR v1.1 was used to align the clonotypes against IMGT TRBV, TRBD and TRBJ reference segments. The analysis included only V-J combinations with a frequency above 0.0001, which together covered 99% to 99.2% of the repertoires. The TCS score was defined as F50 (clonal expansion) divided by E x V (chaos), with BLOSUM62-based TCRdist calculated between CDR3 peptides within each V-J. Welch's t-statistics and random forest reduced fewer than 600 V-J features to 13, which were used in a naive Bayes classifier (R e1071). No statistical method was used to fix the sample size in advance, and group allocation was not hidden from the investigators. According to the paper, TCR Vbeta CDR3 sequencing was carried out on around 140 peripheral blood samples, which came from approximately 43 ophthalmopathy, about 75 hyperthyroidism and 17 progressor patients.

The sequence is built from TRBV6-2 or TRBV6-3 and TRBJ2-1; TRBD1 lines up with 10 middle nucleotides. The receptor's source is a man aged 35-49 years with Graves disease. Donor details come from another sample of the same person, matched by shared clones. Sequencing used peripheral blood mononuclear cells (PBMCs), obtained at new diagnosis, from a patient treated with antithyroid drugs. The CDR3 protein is CASSQTGGAYNEQFF. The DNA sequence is TGTGCCAGCAGCCAGACAGGGGGCGCTTACAATGAGCAGTTCTTC.